The T cell receptor (beta chain) described here comes from a study of shared clonotypes between healthy human individuals (dated by TCRdb to between 2020 and 2021). Some background on the complete study: The cohort included three men and a couple of women between 18 and 49 years of age. Per donor, three plates each were used for CD4 naive and CD4 memory, two for CD8 naive, and one for CD8 memory. The study deeply sequenced blood TCR repertoires of five healthy adults to estimate repertoire size and the extent of clonotype sharing between individuals. To increase sequencing depth and limit assay-specific biases, different laboratories used diverse techniques to prepare libraries and sequence TCR repertoires. Leukapheresis yielded between about 0.9 and 9.5 billion PBMCs per donor.

A note on this clone: The specificity of this receptor is unknown. The input lacks base qualities; no much larger clone sits a single base away.

Using the deep immunoSEQ assay, TCR CDR3 regions were amplified from genomic DNA by multiplex PCR. Genomic DNA extracted from each cell subset was distributed evenly over all wells of several immunoSEQ 96-well plates, and each plate served as one replicate. For sorted subsets, about 220 ng of genomic DNA, equivalent to 30,000 or so T cell genomes, went into each replicate PCR. The purified libraries were quantified using a Qubit 3.0 fluorometer, sized with a Bioanalyzer 2100, and then quantified again using the KAPA Library Quantification kit. A separate single-read 150-cycle Illumina NextSeq 550 flow cell was used to sequence each immunoSEQ 96-well plate. In the original analysis: Because only junctional sequences without quality scores were contained in the immunoSEQ output, filtering matching that applied to full-length reads could not be performed. To assign V/J genes and CDR3, sequences were annotated against IMGT germline references using PyIR, a Python wrapper for IgBLAST v1.9. Reads with weak V/J assignments (E-value above 1e-6), missing CDR3, stop codons, out-of-frame junctions, or ambiguous translated residues were removed. V3J clonotypes were defined by identical inferred V gene, J gene, and CDR3 amino acid sequence. The percentage overlap between two repertoires was calculated by dividing the number of shared unique clonotypes by the size of the smaller repertoire. RTK rarefaction, the Chao1 estimator, and Recon v2.1 estimates of unobserved clonotypes were used to assess repertoire richness. For all TCRbeta clonotypes obtained by the gDNA method from several donors, generation probabilities were computed with OLGA. TCRdb mirrors the immuneACCESS table, restricted to in-frame sequences. Some clones are absent from its copies; in checked studies, under half trace to an unresolved V gene, and the reason for the others is unknown. The V and J calls and clone size come from that table; D and trimming were worked out from the DNA. The sample records approximately 2,000,000 clones, roughly 93% of which are singletons. The biggest ten clones account for about 1.7% of the sample.

CD8 naive samples were obtained by positive selection for CCR7 among CD45RO-negative cells, yielding a CD45RA+CCR7+ population from which TemRA cells were excluded. Healthy HIV-negative adults with no recently reported acute infections or vaccinations were included as donors. Every donor was a Caucasian adult living in Nashville, Tennessee, USA. Blood was obtained by leukapheresis, after which PBMCs were separated by Ficoll-Histopaque density gradient centrifugation and cryopreserved in liquid nitrogen vapor phase. Analytical flow cytometry was used to check the purity and quantity of every magnetically sorted T cell population. Genomic DNA was isolated from every sorted fraction and measured by UV absorbance on a Nanodrop 2000c. What the study reported, not specific to this receptor: Sharing across four donors was observed for roughly 5% of naive CD4, less than 4% of naive CD8, about 2.3% of memory CD4, and roughly 0.43% of memory CD8 clonotypes. Incomplete sequencing was indicated by rarefaction of sorted-subset datasets, despite the large sequencing depth. The small number of donors limited the genetic and exposure-history diversity represented. Naive subsets generally had larger estimated clonotype richness than memory subsets did. Compared with non-shared clonotypes, clonotypes shared by all four sorted-subset donors had higher generation probabilities. Pairwise subsampling indicated that sequencing depth was expected to affect the degree of clonotype sharing among donors. Sampling was limited to blood, and TCR repertoires in tissue likely differ from TCR repertoires in blood.

CDR1 SGDLS and CDR2 YYNGEE were looked up in the germline V gene. Between the V and J ends, shortened by 3 bases and 6 bases respectively, the junction contains 12 bases. The CDR3 goes from the cysteine to the phenylalanine over 13 residues. Only the CDR3 DNA is retained, 39 bases long and in frame from the first base. This clonotype was obtained from a man between 18 and 35 years old in good health. Some clones in this sample may be carry-over from other donors' samples. The material sequenced was naive CD8+ T cells from PBMCs. This sample's cell subset or site label indicates: CD45RA+CCR7+. The rearrangement joined TRBV9 to TRBJ1-1, with TRBD1 perhaps the D gene, on 5 matching bases. CDR3 loop: CASSAAGNAEAFF. The bases are TGTGCCAGCAGCGCCGCAGGGAATGCTGAAGCTTTCTTT.